Listed below are T cell receptor beta chains from one sample, sequenced in a study of beta chain features in type 1 diabetes. Assay: immunoSEQ multiplex PCR; the TCRdb copy retains only in-frame clones and omits some. Of roughly 300,000 clones listed, around 13% were seen once; the top ten hold 6.7%. The sample consisted of central memory CD4+ T cells from blood. These receptors all stem from a man aged 25-45 years in good health. CDR3s include the opening cysteine and the closing phenylalanine or tryptophan. Fields, in order: D gene, clone size, J gene, V gene, CDR3 DNA, CDR3 protein. The D gene is left open where the match is weak. Expanded clones are given a class, and other clones once, few, many or no size at all.

TRBD1	many	TRBJ2-1	TRBV5-6	TGTGCCAGCAACCGGGACAGGGGGCTTGGAGGTGAGCAGTTCTTC	CASNRDRGLGGEQFF
TRBD1	few	TRBJ2-5	TRBV25-1	TGTGCCAGCAGTGCCAGGGGGCCAGGTCTGGAGACCCAGTACTTC	CASSARGPGLETQYF
-	few	TRBJ2-3	TRBV4-2	TGTGCCAGCAGCTCTTGGCCCGCAAACACAGATACGCAGTATTTT	CASSSWPANTDTQYF
TRBD2	-	TRBJ2-5	TRBV5-5	TGTGCCAGCAGCTCTCCTAGCGGGGGGGAGACCCAGTACTTC	CASSSPSGGETQYF
-	few	TRBJ1-1	TRBV12-5	TGTGCTAGTGGTTTGGTATTCGGTGGGGACCAAGGAGGGGCCACTGAAGCTTTCTTT	CASGLVFGGDQGGATEAFF
-	few	TRBJ2-1	TRBV7-2	TGTGCCAGCAGCTCACCCGGACAGCACAATGAGCAGTTCTTC	CASSSPGQHNEQFF
-	-	TRBJ2-1	TRBV5-3	TGTGCCAGAAGCCATCAGAACGGGACGATAAATGAGCAGTTCTTC	CARSHQNGTINEQFF
-	few	TRBJ2-1	TRBV7-9	TGTGCCAGCAGCTCTACTAGGTATGAGCAGTTCTTC	CASSSTRYEQFF
-	few	TRBJ2-1	TRBV29-1	TGCAGCGTTGACGTGGGGACTCACAATGAGCAGTTCTTC	CSVDVGTHNEQFF
TRBD2	-	TRBJ2-1	TRBV4-3	TGCGCCAGCAGCGCAACGGCTAGCGGGGAAAATTACAATGAGCAGTTCTTC	CASSATASGENYNEQFF